The 14 T cell receptor beta chains presented below share a single source sample, sequenced in a study of shared clonotypes between healthy human individuals. Measured with immunoSEQ multiplex PCR; TCRdb has only the in-frame clones, and not every one. Of 90,000 to 120,000 clones listed, around 65% were seen once; the top ten hold around 26%. The sequenced material came from memory CD8+ T cells sorted from blood. Subset: CD45RO+ cells pooled with CCR7-negative TemRA cells. Receptors originate from a woman aged 25 to 39 in good health.

The V and J genes are TRBV29-1 and TRBJ2-1; 12 bases are a match to TRBD2. This CDR3 has 17 amino acids. The junction had 9 bases not matched to a gene; V was cut back by 0 bases and J by 6 bases. CDR1 and CDR2 from the germline V gene are SQVTM and ANQGSEA. The CDR3 DNA follows: TGCAGCGTTGAAGATGGGCTAGCGGGAGGGCCGGTCAATGAGCAGTTCTTC. Translated, it gives CSVEDGLAGGPVNEQFF.

The chain is built from TRBV7-3 and TRBJ1-2; D is unresolved. V was pared by 2 bases and J by 8 bases, with 12 bases between. Germline V gene data show CDR1 as SGHTA and CDR2 as FQGTGA. The CDR3 consists of 13 residues. The CDR3 DNA is TGTGCCAGCAGCTTAGACGGGCACTCCGGCTACACCTTC. Protein product: CASSLDGHSGYTF.

V and J are TRBV27 and TRBJ2-7; 8 bases align to TRBD2. Unmatched junction bases numbered 12, after V lost 6 bases and J lost 5 bases. The CDR3 length is 15 residues. CDR1 is MNHEY, CDR2 SMNVEV, per germline (reference sequence). Here the CDR3 DNA reads TGTGCCAGCAGGGGGACTAGTTCCGCCGTCCACGAGCAGTACTTC. Translating gives CASRGTSSAVHEQYF.

J is TRBJ2-5 and V is TRBV7-2; D is possibly TRBD1 or TRBD2 (5 bases each). CDR1 and CDR2 from the germline V gene are SGHTA and FQGNSA. V lost 5 bases to trimming and J lost 4 bases, with 17 bases between them. This CDR3 has 15 amino acids. CDR3 amino acids: CASSPGDLLRETQYF. The CDR3 coding sequence is TGTGCCAGCAGCCCCGGGGACCTGTTGAGAGAGACCCAGTACTTC. The full variable domain, its missing parts supplied by reference TRBV7-2 and TRBJ2-5, is GAGVSQSPSNKVTEKGKDVELRCDPISGHTALYWYRQSLGQGLEFLIYFQGNSAPDKSGLPSDRFSAERTGGSVSTLTIQRTQQEDSAVYLCASSPGDLLRETQYFGPGTRLLVL.

The chain has TRBV5-1 and TRBJ2-7, with 14 bases fitting TRBD2. Germline CDR1 and CDR2: SGHRS and YFSETQ. J gave up 4 bases and V 4 bases, and 4 bases lay outside the gene matches. CDR3 size: 15 residues. The CDR3 region has the DNA TGCGCCAGCAGCGCGAGACTAGCGGGAGGGTACGAGCAGTACTTC. Protein: CASSARLAGGYEQYF.

The DNA for the CDR3 is TGTGCCAGCAGCCTGGGAGACACTGAAGCTTTCTTT. It translates to CASSLGDTEAFF. The chain is built from TRBV5-6 and TRBJ1-1; D not resolved. V lost 4 bases, J lost 3 bases, and 7 bases lay in between. Per germline, CDR1 SGHDT and CDR2 YYEEEE. CDR3 length equals 12 residues.

The V gene is TRBV10-3, the J gene TRBJ2-7, with 8 bases fitting TRBD1. The CDR3 length is 16 residues. The V gene's germline CDR1 is ENHRY and CDR2 SYGVKD. V shed 3 bases, J shed 7 bases, and the junction held 14 bases outside the gene matches. The CDR3 DNA sequence: TGTGCCATCAGTGACTACCGAACGGACAGGGCGTGGGAGCAGTACTTC. Protein product: CAISDYRTDRAWEQYF.

This clone was counted at least ten times. This chain joins TRBV6-7 and TRBJ2-7; D call uncertain. TRBV6-7 is classed as an ORF, of uncertain function. This CDR3 is 15 amino acids long. Deletions cut 0 bases from V and 3 bases from J, with 12 bases between. In DNA form, the CDR3 reads TGTGCCAGCAGTTACTCGAACACACGCTACTACGAGCAGTACTTC. It codes for CASSYSNTRYYEQYF.

The chain employs TRBV2 and TRBJ2-7; weak D call: TRBD2 (5 bases). Trimming shortened V by 0 bases and J by 5 bases, and 20 bases separated the two germline ends. From germline, CDR1 is SNHLY and CDR2 FYNNEI. The CDR3 extends over 17 amino acids. For the CDR3, the DNA is TGTGCCAGCAGTGAAGCGCTTCCGTGGAGGAGGCTCAACGAGCAGTACTTC. It codes for CASSEALPWRRLNEQYF. The full variable domain, completed using reference TRBV2 and TRBJ2-7, is EPEVTQTPSHQVTQMGQEVILRCVPISNHLYFYWYRQILGQKVEFLVSFYNNEISEKSEIFDDQFSVERPDGSNFTLKIRSTKLEDSAMYFCASSEALPWRRLNEQYFGPGTRLTVT.

This clone was counted only a few times. This chain links TRBV4-1 with TRBJ2-1, with TRBD2 as a possible D gene (6 bases). Germline CDR1 is MGHRA and CDR2 is YSYEKL. V gave up 0 bases and J gave up 13 bases, with 10 bases separating them. This CDR3 region has 12 residues. The DNA for the CDR3 is TGCGCCAGCAGCCAAGAAGCGGGTCCTCAGTTCTTC. Residues: CASSQEAGPQFF.

The rearrangement joins TRBV28 to TRBJ2-5, with 8 bases identical to TRBD2. Trimming at V came to 2 bases and at J to 4 bases, leaving 6 bases not matched to a gene. The CDR3 runs to 15 residues. Germline V gene lookup returns CDR1 MDHEN and CDR2 SYDVKM. CDR3 bases: TGTGCCAGCAGTTTACCAGCGGGAGCAGTAGAGACCCAGTACTTC. It yields the protein CASSLPAGAVETQYF.

V gene TRBV7-2 combines with J gene TRBJ1-2, with 9 bases matching TRBD1. With V trimmed by 2 bases and J by 2 bases, 9 bases remained unmatched. The V gene's germline CDR1 is SGHTA and CDR2 FQGNSA. The CDR3 is made up of 17 amino acids. The CDR3 reads CASSLIPGGTGNYGYTF. In nucleotides, the CDR3 is TGTGCCAGCAGCTTAATACCCGGGGGGACAGGGAACTATGGCTACACCTTC. Drawing the rest from reference TRBV7-2 and TRBJ1-2, the complete variable domain is GAGVSQSPSNKVTEKGKDVELRCDPISGHTALYWYRQSLGQGLEFLIYFQGNSAPDKSGLPSDRFSAERTGGSVSTLTIQRTQQEDSAVYLCASSLIPGGTGNYGYTFGSGTRLTVV.

CDR3 bases: TGTGCCAGCAGGGAGTGGCAGGGGGCGAACTATGGCTACACCTTC. Residues: CASREWQGANYGYTF. This chain uses TRBV6-5 with TRBJ1-2, with TRBD1 identical over 8 bases. The V segment lost 6 bases and the J segment 2 bases; nucleotides outside the gene matches: 8. Germline V gene sequence: CDR1 MNHEY, CDR2 SVGAGI. CDR3 length: 15 amino acids.

This clone was observed many times. V and J are TRBV6-5 and TRBJ2-3; 12 nucleotides align to TRBD2. Trimming cost V 5 bases and J 5 bases; bases outside gene matches: 5. Germline-derived CDR1 and CDR2 are MNHEY and SVGAGI. The CDR3 contains 15 residues. The CDR3 here is CASSRLAGEKDTQYF. CDR3 nucleotides: TGTGCCAGCAGTAGACTAGCGGGAGAGAAAGATACGCAGTATTTT.